This TCR beta chain came from a study of T cells in localized non-small cell lung cancer. Findings and limits, study-wide: In adjacent lung appeared a median around 62 of the top 100 tumor clones.

Concerning this clone: The antigen is not known.

The data were produced by immunoSEQ multiplex PCR, yet TCRdb's version contains in-frame clones alone and is incomplete. The profile covers approximately 40,000 clones, with 70% to 90% appearing a single time and 3.5% to 4% taken by the ten largest. Germline CDR1 MNHEY, CDR2 SMNVEV (reference sequence). V lost 2 bases and J lost 5, with 18 bases in between. The CDR3 runs 16 residues. The V call is TRBV27, the J call TRBJ2-5, with D possibly matching TRBD1 (6 bases). This receptor was obtained from a man aged 18-55 years with stage I lung adenocarcinoma. The sample consisted of peripheral blood, taken before any cancer treatment. CDR3 bases: TGTGCCAGCAGTTTAGGACTCAACAGGGTTCGGGAGACCCAGTACTTC. This sequence encodes CASSLGLNRVRETQYF.